This TCR beta chain is from a study of cytomegalovirus exposure and HLA in healthy donors. V lost 7 bases to trimming and J lost 2 bases; unmatched junction nucleotides: 2. The CDR3 consists of 14 residues. The germline CDR1 and CDR2 sequences are LNHDA and SQIVND (reference sequence). Produced via immunoSEQ multiplex PCR; TCRdb's table is partial and in-frame only. Among under 200,000 clones listed, around four fifths were seen once. Sequenced input: PBMCs. This clonotype originated in a man in his late teens or twenties in good health and CMV-seropositive. The chain is built from TRBV19 and TRBJ2-1; TRBD2 matches 10 bases. The CDR3 DNA is TGTGCCAGTACAAGCGGGAGGGCCTACAATGAGCAGTTCTTC. This translates into CASTSGRAYNEQFF.